A selection of T cell receptor beta chains follows, all from one sample in a study of T cell repertoires in aging, cancer and after chemotherapy. TCRdb fed the multiplex PCR reads into MiXCR, producing one record per CDR3 protein. The data contain approximately 8,600 distinct CDR3 sequences, 20% to 30% of them singletons. Source material: blood. The origin of the receptors is a human donor with a blood cancer. CDR3s include the opening cysteine and the closing phenylalanine or tryptophan. The D gene is left open where the match is weak. Size tells how often a clone was seen (once, few, many) or the class of an expanded clone, and some rows leave it out.

few | . | TRBJ1-1 | TRBV20-1 | TGCAGTGCTAGAGTGAACACTGAAGCTTTCTTT | CSARVNTEAFF
medium-sized | TRBD1 | TRBJ2-1 | TRBV6-2/TRBV6-3 | TGTGCCAGCAGTGTGGGACAGGGTAGAGAGTTCTTC | CASSVGQGREFF
. | . | TRBJ2-5 | TRBV7-2 | TGTGCCAGCAGCTCTTACATGATCCAAGAGACCCAGTACTTC | CASSSYMIQETQYF
. | TRBD2 | TRBJ2-1 | TRBV4-1 | TGCGCCAGCAGCCAGGGAAAGGGACTAGCTAACTACAATGAGCAGTTCTTC | CASSQGKGLANYNEQFF
. | TRBD1 | TRBJ2-4 | TRBV19 | TGTGCCAGTATGGGACAGGGGGTTAGCAAAGAGATTCAGTACTTC | CASMGQGVSKEIQYF
. | . | TRBJ2-7 | TRBV7-2 | TGTGCCAGCAGCTTAGTACTATTCCACGAGCAGTACTTC | CASSLVLFHEQYF
few | TRBD1 | TRBJ1-2 | TRBV27 | TGTGCCAGCAGTGCCGCGGGACAGGGGGATTCCTATGGCTACACCTTC | CASSAAGQGDSYGYTF
. | TRBD1 | TRBJ1-2 | TRBV7-9 | TGTGCCAGCAGCTCCCACAGGGGTGGCTACACCTTC | CASSSHRGGYTF
medium-sized | . | TRBJ1-6 | TRBV13 | TGTGCCAGCAGCTTGGTGGGGGCTCAAGACAATTCACCCCTCCACTTT | CASSLVGAQDNSPLHF
few | TRBD2 | TRBJ2-2 | TRBV7-2 | TGTGCCAGCAGCTTATTACTGGGGGGGACCGGGGAGCTGTTTTTT | CASSLLLGGTGELFF
medium-sized | TRBD2 | TRBJ2-1 | TRBV27 | TGTGCCAGCAGTTTAGAAGGCGGGAGCTCCTACAATGAGCAGTTCTTC | CASSLEGGSSYNEQFF
. | TRBD1 | TRBJ2-7 | TRBV14 | TGTGCCAGCAGCCTAGGGCGGGGACAGGGTTACGAGCAGTACTTC | CASSLGRGQGYEQYF
. | . | TRBJ2-1 | TRBV7-4 | TGTGCCAGCAGCGGATCAAACAGCTTTCCGAATGAGCAGTTCTTC | CASSGSNSFPNEQFF
many | . | TRBJ2-7 | TRBV6-2/TRBV6-3 | TGTGCCAGCAGTTACTCGGGACCCTCCTACGAGCAGTACTTC | CASSYSGPSYEQYF
few | . | TRBJ1-2 | TRBV4-3 | TGCGCCAGCAGCCAAGAACCGTTCGGGTCTGGATATGGCTACACCTTC | CASSQEPFGSGYGYTF
few | TRBD2 | TRBJ2-7 | TRBV27 | TGTGCCAGCAGTTTATCGCTAGCGGGAGGGCCTCCCTACGAGCAGTACTTC | CASSLSLAGGPPYEQYF
few | TRBD2 | TRBJ2-7 | TRBV14 | TGTGCCAGCAGCCAAGTAGCGGGAGACTACGAGCAGTACTTC | CASSQVAGDYEQYF
. | . | TRBJ2-4 | TRBV7-2 | TGTGCCAGCAGCTTAGCGGTGGGCGGTCCCGGCAGGGCGACCAAAAACATTCAGTACTTC | CASSLAVGGPGRATKNIQYF
many | . | TRBJ2-7 | TRBV7-9 | TGTGCCAGCAGTCAAAACGACGGGCCCTACGAGCAGTACTTC | CASSQNDGPYEQYF
many | . | TRBJ2-5 | TRBV7-9 | TGTGCCAGCTATGGAGCGACAGAGACCCAGTACTTC | CASYGATETQYF
medium-sized | TRBD2 | TRBJ2-1 | TRBV5-4 | TGTGCCAGCAGCTCCCGAGGAGCGGGGGGCTTTAGCTCCTACAATGAGCAGTTCTTC | CASSSRGAGGFSSYNEQFF
once | . | TRBJ1-1 | TRBV28 | TGTGCCAGCAAGGACAGCATGAACACTGAAGCTTTCTTT | CASKDSMNTEAFF
many | . | TRBJ2-2 | TRBV14 | TGTGCCAGCAGCCAAGATGGACGTATTACCGGGGAGCTGTTTTTT | CASSQDGRITGELFF
few | . | TRBJ1-2 | TRBV7-9 | TGTGCCAGCAGCTTAGCATCAACCGCTAACTATGGCTACACCTTC | CASSLASTANYGYTF
medium-sized | TRBD1 | TRBJ2-3 | TRBV6-2/TRBV6-3 | TGTGCCAGCAGTTACCCGGGGGGACAGGGGGCAGATACGCAGTATTTT | CASSYPGGQGADTQYF
. | . | TRBJ1-3 | TRBV12-3/TRBV12-4 | TGTGCCAGCACCCCCGGGCGGGATTCCTCTGGAAACACCATATATTTT | CASTPGRDSSGNTIYF
. | TRBD2 | TRBJ2-1 | TRBV7-9 | TGTGCCAGCAGACCAGCGGGATTCTCTTACAATGAGCAGTTCTTC | CASRPAGFSYNEQFF
few | TRBD1 | TRBJ2-7 | TRBV5-5 | TGTGCCAGCAGCCGGGACAGATTCTCCTACGAGCAGTACTTC | CASSRDRFSYEQYF
medium-sized | TRBD2 | TRBJ2-7 | TRBV6-5 | TGTGCCAGCAGTATAGCGGGAGGAGACTCCTACGAGCAGTACTTC | CASSIAGGDSYEQYF